This passage covers 26 T cell receptor beta chains from one sample sequenced in a study of blood T cells in healthy people across ages. It was with a sample-barcoded 5' primer and a J-beta primer mix that a second PCR of roughly 7 to 12 cycles was run. TCRdb reprocessed the 5' RACE reads via MiXCR and lists one record per CDR3 protein. The sample has about 930,000 distinct CDR3 sequences, 25% to 35% seen once; the top ten hold roughly 10%. The same sample was also studied in work on T cells of mothers and their children.

Sequencing used blood. The receptor source for this set is a woman in her thirties or forties in good health.

The chain recombines TRBV14 with TRBJ2-3; TRBD2 aligns across 8 bases. Looked up from germline, CDR1 is SGHDN and CDR2 is FVKESK. J was trimmed by 8 bases and V by 1 base; bases with no gene match: 5. The CDR3 runs 14 residues. This CDR3 is CASSQAGGRFTQYF. The CDR3, as DNA: TGTGCCAGCAGCCAAGCGGGGGGGCGCTTTACGCAGTATTTT.

This clonotype appeared a few times. The CDR3 region has the DNA TGTGCCAGCAGCCAAGAATTGCGGGGGACCGGGGAGCTGTTTTTT. Residues: CASSQELRGTGELFF. The chain uses TRBV4-2 and TRBJ2-2; 7 nucleotides align to TRBD2. CDR1 and CDR2 from the germline V gene are LGHNA and YNFKEQ. Germline trimming cut 0 bases from V and 5 bases from J; bases unmatched to any gene: 3. This CDR3 contains 15 residues.

The table lists this clonotype with a few counts. The chain employs TRBV9 and TRBJ1-1, with D perhaps matching TRBD1 (5 bases). The CDR3 length is 15 residues. With 0 bases removed from V and 6 bases from J, the gap between germline ends came to 15 bases. Germline loops: CDR1 SGDLS, CDR2 YYNGEE. The CDR3 spells CASSVDSGQAAEAFF. The DNA for the CDR3 is TGTGCCAGCAGCGTAGATTCGGGGCAGGCGGCTGAAGCTTTCTTT.

This chain connects TRBV4-2 to TRBJ1-1, with 9 bases aligning to TRBD1. The CDR3 sequence is 15 residues long. V lost 2 bases, J lost 5 bases, and 6 bases stayed unmatched. Germline CDR1 is LGHNA and CDR2 is YNFKEQ. The CDR3 bases are TGTGCCAGCAGCCAAAAACAGGGGGCAGAGACTGAAGCTTTCTTT. Translation: CASSQKQGAETEAFF.

The CDR3 nucleotides read TGTGCCAGCAGCAAGCCGGGACTAGCGGACACAGATACGCAGTATTTT. Translation gives CASSKPGLADTDTQYF. The chain combines TRBV7-9 with TRBJ2-3, with 11 bases that match TRBD2. The CDR3 is 16 amino acids. Germline V CDR1 and CDR2: SEHNR, FQNEAQ (reference sequence). Trimming removed 5 bases from V and 2 bases from J; junction bases left unmatched: 6.

This clonotype was observed at least ten times. CDR3 residues: CAIAASSYEQYF. DNA for the CDR3: TGTGCCATCGCGGCCAGCTCCTACGAGCAGTACTTC. The chain combines TRBV10-3 with TRBJ2-7; D is ambiguous. The ends were cut back, 8 bases at V and 0 bases at J, with 8 bases in the middle. CDR1 and CDR2 from the germline V gene are ENHRY and SYGVKD. This CDR3 contains 12 residues.

This chain uses TRBV7-3 with TRBJ2-1; D is perhaps TRBD2 (6 bases). Trimming shortened V by 3 bases and J by 7 bases, and 13 bases separated the two germline ends. Germline V gene lookup returns CDR1 SGHTA and CDR2 FQGTGA. This CDR3 spans 14 amino acids. Here the CDR3 DNA reads TGTGCCAGCAGCTTCACCGGGGGTGAGAATGAGCAGTTCTTC. Protein sequence: CASSFTGGENEQFF.

V gene TRBV4-3 combines with J gene TRBJ2-3, with 10 positions matching TRBD2. The germline CDR1 and CDR2 sequences are LGHNA and YSLEER. Trimming removed 0 bases from V and 0 bases from J; junction bases left unmatched: 3. The CDR3 runs 17 residues. The CDR3 region has the DNA TGCGCCAGCAGCCAAGATAATAGCGGGAGGAGCACAGATACGCAGTATTTT. It translates to CASSQDNSGRSTDTQYF.

This clonotype was detected a few times. The chain joins TRBV20-1 to TRBJ2-3; TRBD1 might be the D (6 bases). Germline values: CDR1 DFQATT, CDR2 SNEGSKA (reference sequence). CDR3 length: 12 amino acids. The V end was cut by 8 bases, the J end by 5 bases, with 14 bases between. The CDR3 sequence: CSLVGALDTQYF. CDR3 sequence (DNA): TGCAGTCTCGTGGGGGCTTTAGATACGCAGTATTTT.

This clonotype was observed many times. The gene calls are TRBV29-1 and TRBJ2-5; 9 positions agree with TRBD1. The CDR3 totals 14 residues. V was pared by 4 bases and J by 2 bases, with 5 bases of the junction left unmatched. Germline CDR1 is SQVTM and CDR2 is ANQGSEA. The CDR3 nucleotides are TGCAGCGTTGTAAAACAGGGGGCACAAGAGACCCAGTACTTC. Protein: CSVVKQGAQETQYF.

This clonotype was seen many times. The gene calls are TRBV12-3 or TRBV12-4 and TRBJ2-6, with D possibly called TRBD1 or TRBD2 (5 bases each). This CDR3 contains 15 residues. V lost 2 bases and J lost 1, with 6 bases in between. The CDR3 bases are TGTGCCAGCAGTTTATGGGGGTCTGGGGCCAACGTCCTGACTTTC. It specifies CASSLWGSGANVLTF.

CDR3 protein: CSAKAGAQPQHF. DNA of the CDR3: TGCAGTGCTAAAGCAGGGGCGCAGCCCCAGCATTTT. The genes are TRBV20-1 and TRBJ1-5; D is perhaps TRBD1 (6 bases). Germline loops: CDR1 DFQATT, CDR2 SNEGSKA (reference sequence). V was trimmed by 4 bases and J by 7 bases, leaving 11 bases between them. The CDR3 spans 12 residues.

This clonotype appeared a few times. The V call is TRBV5-1, the J call TRBJ2-5; D is perhaps TRBD1 or TRBD2 (6 bases each). The germline CDR1 and CDR2 sequences are SGHRS and YFSETQ. The V and J ends lost 0 bases and 7 bases respectively, with 13 bases between them. There are 14 residues in the CDR3. The CDR3 is CASSLDREAVTQYF. CDR3 coding DNA: TGCGCCAGCAGCTTGGACAGGGAGGCGGTGACCCAGTACTTC.

Only a few counts were recorded for this clonotype. The rearrangement joins TRBV7-2 to TRBJ2-3; 8 positions match TRBD1. J lost 4 bases, V lost 6 bases, and 6 bases had no gene match. This CDR3 has 14 residues. Per germline, CDR1 SGHTA and CDR2 FQGNSA. CDR3 sequence: CASSSQGGPDTQYF. The DNA of the CDR3 is TGTGCCAGCAGTTCACAGGGGGGACCAGATACGCAGTATTTT. Full variable domain (outside the CDR3, taken from reference TRBV7-2 and TRBJ2-3): GAGVSQSPSNKVTEKGKDVELRCDPISGHTALYWYRQSLGQGLEFLIYFQGNSAPDKSGLPSDRFSAERTGGSVSTLTIQRTQQEDSAVYLCASSSQGGPDTQYFGPGTRLTVL.

As regards this clonotype: A clone one base away is much larger, so this may be a read error. This chain connects TRBV12-3 or TRBV12-4 to TRBJ2-4; D may be TRBD2 (6 bases). The CDR3 has 16 amino acids. CDR3 nucleotides: TGTGCCAGCAGCGGGGGACGGTCCCTAACCAAAAGCATTCAGTACTTC. It translates to CASSGGRSLTKSIQYF.

This clonotype was seen many times. The rearrangement uses TRBV6-2 or TRBV6-3 and TRBJ2-3; 8 bases line up with TRBD2. J lost 4 bases, V lost 8 bases, and 8 bases had no gene match. This CDR3 comprises 14 residues. Germline V CDR1 and CDR2: MNHEY, SVGEGT. CDR3 sequence: CASSTGGGADTQYF. CDR3 coding DNA: TGTGCCAGCTCGACCGGGGGGGGCGCAGATACGCAGTATTTT.

This clonotype has only a few counts. V gene TRBV20-1 combines with J gene TRBJ2-7; D unclear. V was pared by 6 bases and J by 0 bases, with 18 bases between. There are 15 residues in the CDR3. Per the germline V gene, CDR1 is DFQATT and CDR2 is SNEGSKA (reference sequence). CDR3 sequence: CSAESPGSSSYEQYF. DNA for the CDR3: TGCAGTGCCGAATCACCGGGCTCGAGCTCCTACGAGCAGTACTTC.

The sample holds many counts of this clonotype. This rearrangement joins TRBV7-9 to TRBJ2-7; TRBD2 matches 12 bases. The V segment lost 6 bases and the J segment 0 bases; nucleotides outside the gene matches: 3. Germline V gives CDR1 SEHNR, CDR2 FQNEAQ (reference sequence). This CDR3 comprises 15 residues. CDR3 protein: CASSPSGGVSYEQYF. CDR3 DNA: TGTGCCAGCAGTCCTAGCGGGGGGGTCTCCTACGAGCAGTACTTC.

Only a few counts were recorded for this clonotype. The chain recombines TRBV7-9 with TRBJ1-1; 7 nucleotides agree with TRBD1. There are 12 residues in the CDR3. Germline CDR1 and CDR2: SEHNR and FQNEAQ (reference sequence). V lost 11 bases and J lost 4; bases outside the gene matches: 7. The CDR3 loop is CAAGRGPTEAFF. In nucleotides, the CDR3 is TGTGCCGCGGGGAGGGGGCCCACTGAAGCTTTCTTT.

The chain couples TRBV9 to TRBJ2-7; 8 positions match TRBD1. After removal of 3 bases from V and 7 bases from J, the junction contained 12 bases not matched to a gene. Germline CDR1 and CDR2: SGDLS and YYNGEE. The CDR3 is 15 amino acids. CDR3 DNA: TGTGCCAGCAGCGAAAGGGGGGACAGGATCAATGAGCAGTACTTC. Protein: CASSERGDRINEQYF.

This clonotype has only a few counts. V usage is TRBV2 and J usage is TRBJ2-7; D may be TRBD1 (5 bases). The CDR3 runs 13 residues. The V end was cut by 3 bases, the J end by 5 bases, with 11 bases between. CDR1 is SNHLY, CDR2 FYNNEI, per germline. The DNA for the CDR3 is TGTGCCAGCAGTGACAGGGTTGTTAACGAGCAGTACTTC. This translates into CASSDRVVNEQYF.

The V call is TRBV6-1, the J call TRBJ2-5; TRBD1 or TRBD2 may be the D gene (6 bases each). The V end lost 9 bases, the J end lost 0 bases, and 14 bases lay between the germline ends. Germline CDR1 reads MNHNS; CDR2 reads SASEGT. CDR3 length equals 14 residues. The CDR3 nucleotides read TGTGCCAGTACCGGGGGCCGGTACCAAGAGACCCAGTACTTC. Translation gives CASTGGRYQETQYF.

The chain links TRBV12-3 or TRBV12-4 to TRBJ2-5; 8 bases line up with TRBD2. There are 13 residues in the CDR3. The V segment lost 8 bases and the J segment 2 bases; nucleotides outside the gene matches: 4. CDR3 loop: CASGRGGQETQYF. CDR3 bases: TGTGCCAGCGGTCGGGGGGGGCAAGAGACCCAGTACTTC.

Concerning this clonotype: An end of the junction differs from the germline gene, which may be a read error. This chain links TRBV5-6 with TRBJ1-3, with D unresolved. Germline V gives CDR1 SGHDT, CDR2 YYEEEE. This CDR3 is 15 amino acids long. The CDR3 here is CASTSRGLSGNTIDF. In DNA, the CDR3 is TGTGCCAGCACCTCCAGAGGCCTCTCTGGAAACACCATAGATTTT.

This clonotype was observed at least ten times. The chain is built from TRBV7-3 and TRBJ2-5; D could derive from TRBD1 or TRBD2 (6 bases each). The CDR3 extends over 18 amino acids. The ends were cut back, 3 bases at V and 4 bases at J, with 24 bases in the middle. CDR1 SGHTA and CDR2 FQGTGA come from the germline V gene. CDR3 residues: CASSLEPRRRGGRETQYF. CDR3 nucleotides: TGTGCCAGCAGCTTGGAGCCTCGACGCAGGGGAGGTAGAGAGACCCAGTACTTC.

This clonotype was recorded many times. This rearrangement joins TRBV29-1 to TRBJ2-7; TRBD1 agrees at 9 bases. J was trimmed by 0 bases and V by 5 bases; bases with no gene match: 2. Germline-derived CDR1 and CDR2 are SQVTM and ANQGSEA. The CDR3 has 13 residues. The CDR3 nucleotides are TGCAGCGTTACAGGGGGCGGCTCCTACGAGCAGTACTTC. It specifies CSVTGGGSYEQYF.